This passage covers 23 T cell receptor beta chains from one sample sequenced in a study of T cell changes during pregnancy in multiple sclerosis. Profiled with immunoSEQ multiplex PCR; TCRdb holds only in-frame clones, not every one. The sample has about 43,000 clones, under 90% seen once. The sample here was peripheral blood, taken in the second trimester of pregnancy. The receptors were sampled from a female donor in good health, enrolled as a control in a pregnancy study.

The rearrangement joins TRBV10-3 to TRBJ2-7; 10 bases are a match to TRBD2. Germline trimming cut 4 bases from V and 6 bases from J; bases unmatched to any gene: 12. The CDR3 has 16 amino acids. The germline CDR1 and CDR2 sequences are ENHRY and SYGVKD. The DNA for the CDR3 is TGTGCCATCAGTGGTGTAGCGGGAGGATTAAATGGCGAGCAGTACTTC. As protein: CAISGVAGGLNGEQYF.

The genes are TRBV19 and TRBJ2-3; 9 bases match TRBD2. The germline CDR1 and CDR2 sequences are LNHDA and SQIVND (reference sequence). V gave up 5 bases and J gave up 1 base; unmatched junction bases: 4. The length of the CDR3 is 15 residues. CDR3 sequence (DNA): TGTGCCAGTAGTTCCCCTAGCGGGGGCACAGATACGCAGTATTTT. Protein: CASSSPSGGTDTQYF.

This clone turned up a few times. The chain couples TRBV6-1 to TRBJ1-5; tentatively, D is TRBD1 (5 bases). V lost 4 bases and J 5 bases, leaving 9 bases between the germline ends. The CDR3 is made up of 13 amino acids. Germline CDR1 MNHNS, CDR2 SASEGT. The CDR3 DNA reads TGTGCCAGCAGTGTCGGGGGGGATCAGCCCCAGCATTTT. This translates into CASSVGGDQPQHF.

This clone was counted a single time. The chain is built from TRBV9 and TRBJ2-3; 9 bases are a match to TRBD1. After removal of 0 bases from V and 3 bases from J, the junction contained 5 bases not matched to a gene. In germline, CDR1 is SGDLS, CDR2 YYNGEE. The CDR3 length is 16 residues. CDR3 sequence reads: CASSVEGTGNTDTQYF. In DNA form, the CDR3 reads TGTGCCAGCAGCGTAGAGGGGACAGGGAATACAGATACGCAGTATTTT.

This sequence joins TRBV6-8 and TRBJ1-4; tentatively, D is TRBD1 (6 bases). The V gene's germline CDR1 is MNHGY and CDR2 SAAAGT. Trimming cost V 6 bases and J 2 bases, with 16 bases left between them. The CDR3 has 16 residues. The CDR3 region is CASSKLGQITNEKLFF. CDR3 coding DNA: TGTGCCAGCAGCAAACTTGGACAGATTACTAATGAAAAACTGTTTTTT.

This chain links TRBV18 with TRBJ1-2; TRBD1 agrees at 9 bases. V shed 5 bases, J shed 7 bases, and the junction held 5 bases outside the gene matches. The CDR3 consists of 13 residues. Germline V gene data show CDR1 as KGHSH and CDR2 as LQKENI. CDR3 in DNA: TGTGCCAGCTCAACAGGGGGCATCTCTGGCTACACCTTC. Amino acid sequence: CASSTGGISGYTF.

The CDR3 DNA sequence: TGTGCCAGTCGAGAGCGGGAGACTAATGAAAAACTGTTTTTT. It translates to CASRERETNEKLFF. V gene TRBV7-9 combines with J gene TRBJ1-4; no firm D call. This CDR3 has 14 amino acids. CDR1 SEHNR and CDR2 FQNEAQ come from the germline V gene (reference sequence). Between the trimmed V and J ends, which lost 9 bases and 2 bases, there was a span of 13 bases. The full variable domain, its missing parts supplied by reference TRBV7-9 and TRBJ1-4, is DTGVSQNPRHKITKRGQNVTFRCDPISEHNRLYWYRQTLGQGPEFLTYFQNEAQLEKSRLLSDRFSAERPKGSFSTLEIQRTEQGDSAMYLCASRERETNEKLFFGSGTQLSVL.

The rearrangement links TRBV21-1 to TRBJ1-2; TRBD1, the D gene given by the table, was not confirmed from the DNA. TRBV21-1 is a listed pseudogene. The CDR3 is 18 residues long. The CDR3 coding sequence is TGTGCCAGCAGCAGCGAGGAATCAGGGGGCCCGCTTAGCTATGGCTACACCTTC. Protein product: CASSSEESGGPLSYGYTF.

This clone was recorded only once. Sequence at one end of the junction differs from germline and may be a read error. This chain joins TRBV7-7 and TRBJ1-2; 8 bases map to TRBD1. Germline V gives CDR1 SSHAT, CDR2 FNYEAQ (reference sequence). The CDR3 has 14 amino acids. CDR3: CASSRTGSGYGYTF. CDR3 in DNA: TGTGCTAGCAGCAGGACAGGGAGTGGCTATGGCTACACCTTC.

This chain connects TRBV9 to TRBJ2-5; 8 positions agree with TRBD2. CDR1 SGDLS and CDR2 YYNGEE come from the germline V gene. This CDR3 spans 17 amino acids. Trimming cost V 4 bases and J 2 bases; bases outside gene matches: 13. The CDR3, as DNA: TGTGCCAGCAGCCCGCGGGGGCGCGGGGGGCCACAAGAGACCCAGTACTTC. Translation gives CASSPRGRGGPQETQYF.

This chain joins TRBV18 and TRBJ2-7, with 9 bases fitting TRBD1. The V segment lost 3 bases and the J segment 1 base; nucleotides outside the gene matches: 1. CDR3 size: 14 residues. Germline V gives CDR1 KGHSH, CDR2 LQKENI. CDR3 region: CASSPGQGSYEQYF. CDR3 sequence (DNA): TGTGCCAGCTCACCGGGACAGGGATCCTACGAGCAGTACTTC.

V is TRBV11-2 and J is TRBJ1-1; tentative D call: TRBD1 (6 bases). CDR1 is SGHAT, CDR2 FQNNGV, per germline. Between the trimmed V and J ends, which lost 8 bases and 0 bases, there was a span of 13 bases. There are 14 residues in the CDR3. As DNA, the CDR3 is TGTGCCAGCCGCCCACAGGGTATGAACACTGAAGCTTTCTTT. Translating gives CASRPQGMNTEAFF.

The V call is TRBV11-2, the J call TRBJ2-1; weak D call: TRBD1 (5 bases). The CDR3 length is 12 residues. Trimming took 5 bases from V and 9 from J, leaving 11 bases between them. Per the germline V gene, CDR1 is SGHAT and CDR2 is FQNNGV. In nucleotides, the CDR3 is TGTGCCAGCAGCCCAGGGCTCGGTGAGCAGTTCTTC. Its translation: CASSPGLGEQFF.

The rearrangement links TRBV29-1 to TRBJ1-1; TRBD1 aligns across 8 bases. The V gene's germline CDR1 is SQVTM and CDR2 ANQGSEA. The CDR3 covers 13 residues. With V trimmed by 6 bases and J by 4 bases, 7 bases remained unmatched. Here the CDR3 DNA reads TGCAGCGTGACCAGGGGGCGCGGCACTGAAGCTTTCTTT. It encodes CSVTRGRGTEAFF.

V usage is TRBV4-3 and J usage is TRBJ1-1; perhaps TRBD1 as D (6 bases). CDR3 length: 15 amino acids. Germline assignment: CDR1 LGHNA and CDR2 YSLEER. Between the trimmed V and J ends, which lost 0 bases and 6 bases, there was a span of 14 bases. CDR3 sequence: CASSQEPGEYSEAFF. In DNA, the CDR3 is TGCGCCAGCAGCCAAGAACCAGGGGAGTACTCTGAAGCTTTCTTT.

The V and J genes are TRBV25-1 and TRBJ2-5, with TRBD2 identical over 12 bases. Germline loops: CDR1 MGHDK, CDR2 SYGVNS. This CDR3 comprises 18 residues. The trim removed 2 bases at V and 4 bases at J, leaving 11 bases unmatched. The CDR3: CASSELRGGLAGSETQYF. The CDR3 region has the DNA TGTGCCAGCAGTGAACTAAGGGGGGGACTAGCGGGTTCAGAGACCCAGTACTTC.

The V gene is TRBV5-6, the J gene TRBJ2-7, with TRBD2 as a possible D gene (5 bases). The CDR3 has 12 residues. V gave up 6 bases and J gave up 3 bases, with 10 bases separating them. CDR1 is SGHDT, CDR2 YYEEEE, per germline. CDR3 sequence reads: CASTFEGYEQYF. For the CDR3, the DNA is TGTGCCAGCACCTTTGAGGGCTACGAGCAGTACTTC.

This clone was picked up one time. The V gene is TRBV12-5, the J gene TRBJ1-2, with a weak D call TRBD1 (6 bases). Germline values: CDR1 LGHNT, CDR2 FRNRAP. Between the trimmed V and J ends, which lost 5 bases and 1 base, there was a span of 20 bases. The CDR3 is 17 amino acids. CDR3 region: CASGLEITGPHNYGYTF. DNA of the CDR3: TGTGCTAGTGGTCTCGAAATAACAGGGCCGCATAACTATGGCTACACCTTC. The full variable domain, with the rest looked up from reference TRBV12-5 and TRBJ1-2, is DARVTQTPRHKVTEMGQEVTMRCQPILGHNTVFWYRQTMMQGLELLAYFRNRAPLDDSGMPKDRFSAEMPDATLATLKIQPSEPRDSAVYFCASGLEITGPHNYGYTFGSGTRLTVV.

The CDR3 nucleotides are TGTGCCATCAGTGAGGGTCAGATGAACACTGAAGCTTTCTTT. This encodes CAISEGQMNTEAFF. J is TRBJ1-1 and V is TRBV10-3; D is unclear. V was trimmed by 2 bases and J by 0 bases, leaving 7 bases between them. The CDR3 extends over 14 amino acids. CDR1 and CDR2 (germline): ENHRY, SYGVKD.

V and J are TRBV27 and TRBJ2-7, with D uncertain. This CDR3 is 14 amino acids long. V lost 2 bases, J lost 0 bases, and 8 bases lay in between. Germline V lookup: CDR1 MNHEY, CDR2 SMNVEV (reference sequence). The CDR3 sequence is CASSLRSSSYEQYF. The CDR3 bases are TGTGCCAGCAGTTTACGGAGCAGCTCCTACGAGCAGTACTTC.

The chain uses TRBV19 and TRBJ2-7; D remains ambiguous. This CDR3 contains 14 residues. Trimming cost V 3 bases and J 4 bases, with 13 bases left between them. Germline V gene sequence: CDR1 LNHDA, CDR2 SQIVND (reference sequence). This CDR3 reads CASSIAGAGYEQYF. The DNA of the CDR3 is TGTGCCAGTAGTATTGCCGGAGCCGGTTACGAGCAGTACTTC.

V usage is TRBV5-1 and J usage is TRBJ1-2, with TRBD1 as a possible D gene (6 bases). Germline V gives CDR1 SGHRS, CDR2 YFSETQ. Trimming shortened V by 0 bases and J by 5 bases, and 17 bases separated the two germline ends. The CDR3 is 16 residues long. Written as DNA, the CDR3 is TGCGCCAGCAGCTTGGGGGCCCCAGGGGTAGGATATGGCTACACCTTC. Amino acid sequence: CASSLGAPGVGYGYTF. The variable domain in full, completed from reference TRBV5-1 and TRBJ1-2, reads KAGVTQTPRYLIKTRGQQVTLSCSPISGHRSVSWYQQTPGQGLQFLFEYFSETQRNKGNFPGRFSGRQFSNSRSEMNVSTLELGDSALYLCASSLGAPGVGYGYTFGSGTRLTVV.

This rearrangement joins TRBV9 to TRBJ2-3; weak D call: TRBD1 (7 bases). This CDR3 region has 14 residues. The V end was cut by 3 bases, the J end by 2 bases, with 10 bases between. The germline V gene encodes CDR1 SGDLS and CDR2 YYNGEE. The CDR3 protein is CASSARGDTDTQYF. In nucleotides, the CDR3 is TGTGCCAGCAGCGCCAGGGGGGACACAGATACGCAGTATTTT.